These 12 T cell receptor beta chains were all obtained from the same sample, sequenced in a study of CD8 T cells in ankylosing spondylitis. Study-level points and caveats: Characteristic, it appeared, of ankylosing spondylitis blood was a TCR beta motif of about eight highly homologous variants.

From the 5' RACE reads, TCRdb called clonotypes with MiXCR, one entry per CDR3 protein. Of some 700,000 distinct CDR3 sequences in the sample, 19% were seen once. These receptors have no identified antigens. The sequenced material came from blood, either unsorted or a sorted T cell fraction (not recorded which). These receptor sequences come from a male donor with ankylosing spondylitis.

This clonotype was recorded a few times. The CDR3 reads CSVDGLAGPQETQYF. Written as DNA, the CDR3 is TGCAGCGTTGATGGACTAGCGGGCCCCCAAGAGACCCAGTACTTC. This chain uses TRBV29-1 with TRBJ2-5; 11 bases are a match to TRBD2. The V segment lost 3 bases and the J segment 1 base; nucleotides outside the gene matches: 4. Germline V CDR1 and CDR2: SQVTM, ANQGSEA. The CDR3 totals 15 residues.

In its sample, this clonotype was seen a few times. The chain is built from TRBV20-1 and TRBJ2-7, with 13 bases that match TRBD2. Per germline, CDR1 DFQATT and CDR2 SNEGSKA (reference sequence). V lost 6 bases to trimming and J lost 4 bases; unmatched junction nucleotides: 6. This CDR3 is 14 amino acids long. The DNA of the CDR3 is TGCAGTGCAAGCAGGACTAGCGGGAGTTACGAGCAGTACTTC. It translates to CSASRTSGSYEQYF.

This clonotype has ten or more counts. CDR3 sequence: CSASFPTGLNTEAFF. The CDR3 DNA reads as TGCAGTGCTAGTTTCCCCACAGGGTTGAACACTGAAGCTTTCTTT. This rearrangement joins TRBV20-1 to TRBJ1-1; a weak D match, TRBD1 (6 bases). The germline CDR1 and CDR2 sequences are DFQATT and SNEGSKA (reference sequence). CDR3 length equals 15 residues. Between the trimmed V and J ends, which lost 3 bases and 0 bases, there was a span of 14 bases.

This clonotype has only a few counts. Here the CDR3 reads CASSLVYGFNTEAFF. CDR3 DNA: TGTGCCAGCAGCTTAGTATACGGCTTTAACACTGAAGCTTTCTTT. The rearrangement links TRBV11-3 to TRBJ1-1; no definite D call. The CDR3 length is 15 residues. V was trimmed by 1 base and J by 2 bases, leaving 11 bases between them. Looked up from germline, CDR1 is SGHNT and CDR2 is YENEEA. The full variable domain, its missing parts supplied by reference TRBV11-3 and TRBJ1-1, is EAGVVQSPRYKIIEKKQPVAFWCNPISGHNTLYWYLQNLGQGPELLIRYENEEAVDDSQLPKDRFSAERLKGVDSTLKIQPAELGDSAVYLCASSLVYGFNTEAFFGQGTRLTVV.

A few counts support this clonotype. The genes are TRBV12-3 or TRBV12-4 and TRBJ2-1; D ambiguous. Trimming pared 6 bases from V and 5 bases from J, leaving 14 bases between. This CDR3 is built from 14 residues. For the CDR3, the DNA is TGTGCCAGCAGCAAGAAGGTCGGCCACAATGAGCAGTTCTTC. Amino acid sequence: CASSKKVGHNEQFF.

This sequence joins TRBV6-5 and TRBJ2-7; 12 nucleotides line up with TRBD1. CDR3 length equals 14 residues. J lost 6 bases, V lost 6 bases, and 6 bases had no gene match. Germline-derived CDR1 and CDR2 are MNHEY and SVGAGI. The CDR3 reads CASSLGTGGFEQYF. CDR3 DNA: TGTGCCAGCAGCTTAGGGACAGGGGGCTTCGAGCAGTACTTC.

The CDR3 DNA reads TGCAGCGTTGCGGTAGTAGCGGGGGGCCACAATGAGCAGTTCTTC. Its translation is CSVAVVAGGHNEQFF. The V gene is TRBV29-1, the J gene TRBJ2-1; 10 nucleotides match TRBD2. The ends lost 4 bases at V and 5 bases at J; junction bases unmatched: 8. In germline, CDR1 is SQVTM, CDR2 ANQGSEA. This CDR3 contains 15 residues.

The V and J genes are TRBV29-1 and TRBJ2-1; tentative D call: TRBD2 (5 bases). The CDR3 runs to 13 residues. Germline values: CDR1 SQVTM, CDR2 ANQGSEA. V lost 7 bases and J lost 5, with 15 bases in between. The CDR3 sequence is CSEKVLGHNEQFF. In DNA, the CDR3 is TGCAGCGAGAAGGTACTAGGACACAATGAGCAGTTCTTC.

This clonotype showed up just a few times. The chain combines TRBV29-1 with TRBJ2-3; tentative D call: TRBD1 (7 bases). Trimming removed 6 bases at V and 1 base at J, with 17 bases between. This CDR3 has 15 residues. Germline values: CDR1 SQVTM, CDR2 ANQGSEA. CDR3 in DNA: TGCAGCGTGGAGGGGACAGCCCTGCGCACAGATACGCAGTATTTT. Amino acids: CSVEGTALRTDTQYF.

V usage is TRBV7-2 and J usage is TRBJ2-1, with D perhaps matching TRBD2 (6 bases). Germline assignment: CDR1 SGHTA and CDR2 FQGNSA. V gave up 4 bases and J gave up 4 bases, with 17 bases separating them. The CDR3 sequence is 16 residues long. The CDR3 region has the DNA TGTGCCAGCAGCTCGCCCTCTAGCGAACTTTACAATGAGCAGTTCTTC. Translation gives CASSSPSSELYNEQFF.

The table lists this clonotype with a count of one. J is TRBJ1-5 and V is TRBV7-9; no clear D gene. The V end lost 1 base, the J end lost 5 bases, and 18 bases lay between the germline ends. CDR1 is SEHNR, CDR2 FQNEAQ, per germline (reference sequence). There are 17 residues in the CDR3. DNA for the CDR3: TGTGCCAGCAGCTTAGTGGTTATGGGCAGGTTTGATCAGCCCCAGCATTTT. Translated, it gives CASSLVVMGRFDQPQHF.

For this clonotype: The germline gene is not matched at one end of the junction; a read error may be the cause. The V call is TRBV20-1, the J call TRBJ2-7, with D hard to call. The germline V gene encodes CDR1 DFQATT and CDR2 SNEGSKA (reference sequence). This CDR3 comprises 13 residues. DNA of the CDR3: TGCAGTGCACCTCACAGCAATTCCTACGACCAGTACTTC. Translated: CSAPHSNSYDQYF.